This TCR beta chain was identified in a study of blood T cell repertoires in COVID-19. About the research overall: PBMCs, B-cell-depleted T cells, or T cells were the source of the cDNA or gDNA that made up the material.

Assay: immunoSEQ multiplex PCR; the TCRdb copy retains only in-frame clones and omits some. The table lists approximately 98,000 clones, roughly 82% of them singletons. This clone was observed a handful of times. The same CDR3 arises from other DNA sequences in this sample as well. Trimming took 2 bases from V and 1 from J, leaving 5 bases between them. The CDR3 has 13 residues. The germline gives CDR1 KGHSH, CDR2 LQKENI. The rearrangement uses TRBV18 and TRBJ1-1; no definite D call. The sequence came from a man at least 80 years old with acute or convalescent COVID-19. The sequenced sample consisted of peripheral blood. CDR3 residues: CASSPGPNTEAFF. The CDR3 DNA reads TGTGCCAGCTCACCAGGGCCGAACACTGAAGCTTTCTTT.